This TCR beta chain was sequenced during a study of read filtering for tumor transcriptome and immune sequencing (TCRdb year 2020). With regard to the full study: The cohort consisted of approximately 16 male and some 15 female patients, with a mean age of roughly 70 years and an age range of about 47 to 85. By revised international staging, fewer than ten patients were R-ISS I, about 17 were R-ISS II and over five were R-ISS III. After DNase treatment, whole-transcriptome libraries were prepared using the TruSeq RNA Access Library Prep Kit. Per sample, about 4 to 10.27 million TCR-region mapped reads were obtained with IR-seq, compared with only about 85 to 1273 with RNA-seq. TCR repertoires obtained by targeted immune repertoire sequencing and by bulk whole-transcriptome sequencing performed on the same bone marrow samples were compared. One main goal was a read-filtering strategy for immune repertoire data, in particular deciding whether clonotypes backed by only one read should be removed.

Here is what the overall study found, with its caveats: The correlation between IR-seq and RNA-seq shared clonotype proportions rose when single-read clonotypes were removed. Clonotypes were captured by IR-seq at much higher depth and more reliably than by RNA-seq, and smaller IR-seq throughput was sufficient for identification of most shared clonotypes. Single-read clonotypes made up roughly 82% of clonotypes but only around 4% of total reads in IR-seq, compared with roughly 70% of clonotypes and 44.6% of reads in RNA-seq. The sorted CD138-negative fraction was composed of a mixed bone marrow immune population rather than of purified T cells.

This clonotype was counted at least ten times. The clone's antigen remains unknown. No qualities accompany the bases; no much larger clone lies one base away. Ends trimmed: V by 0 bases, J by 0 bases; bases unmatched to a gene: 4. Based on the germline V gene, the CDR1 and CDR2 sequences are SGHTA and FQGNSA. The CDR3 contains 17 residues, cysteine and phenylalanine counted. The DNA shown is the 51-base CDR3, in frame from base 1. TCR libraries were built from about 420 ng RNA with the Immunoverse kit, using molecular barcoded adaptors covering alpha/delta and beta/gamma chains. The same RNA used for transcriptome sequencing was used for TCR library preparation. Sequencing of the TCR libraries was done on an Illumina HiSeq 4000 with 2 x 150 cycles. Per the authors' processing: With MiXCR, TCR reads were aligned to human V, D, J and C references and assembled into CDR3 clonotypes, with quality filtering and error correction included. The tcR package in R was used for analysis of clonotype counts and gene usage diversity. Raw mapping reads were checked after the RNA-seq reads had been mapped by STAR aligner version 2.5.3a onto the human GRCh37 genome. To test how sequencing depth affects detected clonotypes, IR-seq fastq files were randomly downsampled with Seqtk 1.3. Using fastp at Q25 and MiXCR, TCRdb reprocessed the public reads and kept productive beta chains. Every distinct CDR3 protein forms one entry, paired with its most common genes and DNA. It is TCRdb's table, rather than the study itself, that gives the V and J calls and clone size. Recorded for this sample are under 150,000 distinct CDR3 sequences; approximately 13% of them occurred a single time. Jointly, the top ten make up roughly 7.6% of the sample.

Each patient had bone marrow sampled at the time of active disease. Isolation of bone marrow mononuclear cells was performed by Ficoll-Hypaque density gradient centrifugation. Myeloma plasma cells were removed and CD138-negative cells were collected by negative selection after labeling with CD138 magnetic microbeads on a MACS separator. Flow cytometry on an Attune NxT with CD138 antibodies was used to check the purity of the isolated cells. TRIzol reagent was used to extract total RNA, which was then quantified with a NanoDrop spectrophotometer. For each patient, the CD138-negative bone marrow sample underwent paired RNA-seq and IR-seq.

Sample: a population of CD138-negative cells sorted from bone marrow. The cell subset or site label of this sample denotes: bone marrow mononuclear cells depleted of CD138+ plasma/myeloma cells by negative magnetic selection. The source is a donor aged 40 or older with multiple myeloma. The rearranged chain carries TRBV7-2 and TRBJ2-7; 11 central bases correspond to TRBD2. The nucleotides are TGTGCCAGCAGCTTAGCGGGGACTAGCGGTAACTCCTACGAGCAGTACTTC. It translates to CASSLAGTSGNSYEQYF. The entire variable domain, with the stretches around the CDR3 drawn from the reference TRBV7-2 and TRBJ2-7 proteins, is GAGVSQSPSNKVTEKGKDVELRCDPISGHTALYWYRQSLGQGLEFLIYFQGNSAPDKSGLPSDRFSAERTGGSVSTLTIQRTQQEDSAVYLCASSLAGTSGNSYEQYFGPGTRLTVT.